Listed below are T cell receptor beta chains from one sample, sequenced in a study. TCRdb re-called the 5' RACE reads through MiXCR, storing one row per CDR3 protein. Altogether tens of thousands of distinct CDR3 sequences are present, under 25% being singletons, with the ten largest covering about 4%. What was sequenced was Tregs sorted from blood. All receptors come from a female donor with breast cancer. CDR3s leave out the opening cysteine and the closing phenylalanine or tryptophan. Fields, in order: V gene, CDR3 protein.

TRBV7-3 ASSLTGPGTGPETQY
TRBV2 ASSQNVRASPLH
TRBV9 ASSSSGDTDTQY
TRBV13 ASSLGVEETQY
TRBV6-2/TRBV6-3 ASSLGQPSTDTQY
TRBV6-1 ASSDPIQETQY
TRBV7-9 ASSSSGGFTSPLH
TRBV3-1 ASSRKYRGGTEAF
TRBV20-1 SARTPHSSTEAF
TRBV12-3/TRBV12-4 ASSPGGAGELF
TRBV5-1 ASSLYGTGYEQY
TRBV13 ASSKVGKNIQY
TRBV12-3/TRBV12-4 ASKSGELF
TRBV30 AWSHPNSQAF
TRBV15 ATSRDMRNTQY
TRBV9 ATHSEDSRTYQETQY
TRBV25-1 ASSGNYGYT
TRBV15 ATSRDKGKETQY
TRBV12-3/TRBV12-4 ASSLPLAPEQF
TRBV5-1 ASSLGLAGSGKQY
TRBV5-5 ASSFPGNIQY
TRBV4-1 ASSRDNEQF
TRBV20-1 SARGTATNEQF
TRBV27 ASSLRGNGYT
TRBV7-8 ASSLFIPEKPRETQY
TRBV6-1 ATGSGRYYNEQF
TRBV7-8 ASSPSGRGDTQY
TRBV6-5 ASSAGTGELF
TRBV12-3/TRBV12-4 ASSLAARETQY
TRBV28 ASRGEDEQF
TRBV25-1 ASSHSYGQF
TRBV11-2 ASSLERGLFVTDTQY
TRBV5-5 ASSLAPTSTDTQY